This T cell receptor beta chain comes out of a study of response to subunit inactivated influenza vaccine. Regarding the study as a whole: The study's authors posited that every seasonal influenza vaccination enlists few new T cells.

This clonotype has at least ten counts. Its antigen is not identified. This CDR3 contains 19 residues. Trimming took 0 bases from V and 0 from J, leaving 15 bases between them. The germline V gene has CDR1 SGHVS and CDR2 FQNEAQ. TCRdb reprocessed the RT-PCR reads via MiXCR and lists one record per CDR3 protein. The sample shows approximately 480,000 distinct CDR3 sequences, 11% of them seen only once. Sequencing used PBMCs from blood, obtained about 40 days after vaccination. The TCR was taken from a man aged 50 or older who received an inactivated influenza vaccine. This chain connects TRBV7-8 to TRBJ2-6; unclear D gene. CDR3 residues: CASSLARLTRRSGANVLTF. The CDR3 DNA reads TGTGCCAGCAGCTTAGCCCGACTCACGAGACGCTCTGGGGCCAACGTCCTGACTTTC.